The next 26 T cell receptor beta chains were all read from a single sample in a study of T-cell memory formation after mild COVID-19. TCRdb re-called the 5' RACE reads through MiXCR, storing one row per CDR3 protein. Of 300,000 to 400,000 distinct CDR3 sequences in the sample, about 16% were seen once. The sequenced material came from PBMCs or a T cell subset sorted from them (not recorded which). The receptors shown here come from a young man who had mild COVID-19 (a few samples of this study predate the infection). Cell type and time point are not known.

This clonotype was seen ten or more times. The chain employs TRBV18 and TRBJ2-5; tentatively, D is TRBD2 (5 bases). There are 13 residues in the CDR3. Germline V gives CDR1 KGHSH, CDR2 LQKENI. V lost 6 bases and J 1 base, leaving 9 bases between the germline ends. The DNA for the CDR3 is TGTGCCAGCTCGCCGACTATCCAAGAGACCCAGTACTTC. Translating it yields CASSPTIQETQYF.

The chain is built from TRBV30 and TRBJ2-1; D gene unclear. V was pared by 0 bases and J by 8 bases, with 8 bases between. Looked up from germline, CDR1 is GTSNPN and CDR2 is SVGIG (reference sequence). This CDR3 region has 12 residues. CDR3 in amino acids: CAWSVQSYEQFF. CDR3 nucleotides: TGTGCCTGGAGTGTACAAAGCTATGAGCAGTTCTTC.

The J gene is TRBJ1-6, the V gene TRBV7-9; unclear D gene. V was trimmed by 3 bases and J by 7 bases, leaving 19 bases between them. Germline CDR1 is SEHNR and CDR2 is FQNEAQ (reference sequence). The CDR3 length is 17 residues. CDR3 sequence (DNA): TGTGCCAGCAGCTTGGTGACACCGCGCTTTTTCAATTCACCCCTCCACTTT. It encodes CASSLVTPRFFNSPLHF.

Ten or more counts support this clonotype. This rearrangement joins TRBV15 to TRBJ2-7; D is possibly TRBD1 (7 bases). V lost 3 bases and J lost 6, with 18 bases in between. CDR1 and CDR2 from the germline V gene are LNHNV and YYDKDF (reference sequence). This CDR3 comprises 15 residues. The CDR3 reads CATSRETGDLGEQYF. In DNA form, the CDR3 reads TGTGCCACCAGCAGGGAAACAGGGGACTTGGGCGAGCAGTACTTC.

A few counts support this clonotype. The V gene is TRBV19, the J gene TRBJ1-5; D is uncertain. The V end lost 7 bases, the J end lost 5 bases, and 15 bases lay between the germline ends. Germline values: CDR1 LNHDA, CDR2 SQIVND (reference sequence). This CDR3 is built from 14 residues. This chain's CDR3 is CASTIDPGYQPQHF. The CDR3, as DNA: TGTGCCAGTACGATCGACCCGGGCTATCAGCCCCAGCATTTT.

This clonotype was picked up one time. The chain couples TRBV7-9 to TRBJ2-3, with 10 nucleotides matching TRBD2. CDR1 and CDR2 from the germline V gene are SEHNR and FQNEAQ (reference sequence). Trimming removed 9 bases from V and 1 base from J; junction bases left unmatched: 1. The CDR3 consists of 13 residues. The CDR3, as DNA: TGTGCCAGGGGGACTAGCGGCACAGATACGCAGTATTTT. Its translation: CARGTSGTDTQYF.

This clonotype showed up just a few times. CDR3 DNA: TGTGCCAGCGTTCAGATGAGGGGGCAACGAAGACAGCCCCAGCATTTT. It is translated as CASVQMRGQRRQPQHF. The genes are TRBV6-6 and TRBJ1-5, with 7 bases that match TRBD1. Germline CDR1 MNHNY, CDR2 SVGAGI (reference sequence). There are 16 residues in the CDR3. With V trimmed by 8 bases and J by 7 bases, 17 bases remained unmatched.

The chain combines TRBV7-9 with TRBJ1-1, with D possibly TRBD1 on 5 matching bases. Trimming stripped 5 bases from V and 5 bases from J, with 15 bases between. The CDR3 has 14 residues. Germline values: CDR1 SEHNR, CDR2 FQNEAQ (reference sequence). CDR3 loop: CASSRSGIATEAFF. In DNA, the CDR3 is TGTGCCAGCAGCCGATCAGGGATTGCGACTGAAGCTTTCTTT.

The V call is TRBV5-6, the J call TRBJ2-7; D tentatively reads TRBD1 or TRBD2 (6 bases each). In germline, CDR1 is SGHDT, CDR2 YYEEEE. CDR3 length: 14 amino acids. V was pared by 2 bases and J by 2 bases, with 11 bases between. CDR3 protein: CASSFLGGTYEQYF. Here the CDR3 DNA reads TGTGCCAGCAGCTTTTTAGGGGGGACCTACGAGCAGTACTTC.

A remark on this clonotype: This clone may be a read error of a much larger clone one base away. The rearrangement uses TRBV6-4 and TRBJ2-5; D possibly corresponds to TRBD1 (6 bases). The CDR3 totals 15 residues. Germline V CDR1 and CDR2: MRHNA, SNTAGT. CDR3 loop: CATSDDTGTKETQYF. The CDR3 DNA is TGTGCCACCAGTGACGATACCGGGACAAAAGAGACCCAGTACTTC.

This clonotype has more than one count but fewer than ten. This chain joins TRBV5-6 and TRBJ2-3; D is ambiguous. The germline gives CDR1 SGHDT, CDR2 YYEEEE. This CDR3 is built from 14 residues. Trimming took off 0 bases at V and 6 bases at J, with 11 bases between the two ends. DNA for the CDR3: TGTGCCAGCAGCTTGGGACCGCTTCCGGATACGCAGTATTTT. It is translated as CASSLGPLPDTQYF.

The chain has TRBV18 and TRBJ2-7; D may match TRBD1 or TRBD2 (5 bases each). The CDR3 spans 15 residues. V lost 3 bases to trimming and J lost 3 bases, with 15 bases between them. CDR1 and CDR2 (germline): KGHSH, LQKENI. CDR3: CASSPGPIRDYEQYF. DNA of the CDR3: TGTGCCAGCTCACCGGGACCAATTAGGGACTACGAGCAGTACTTC.

This chain uses TRBV7-9 with TRBJ2-5, with TRBD1 matching 7 bases. CDR1 SEHNR and CDR2 FQNEAQ come from the germline V gene (reference sequence). The CDR3 consists of 15 residues. J lost 4 bases, V lost 7 bases, and 12 bases had no gene match. CDR3 residues: CASINDREGSETQYF. In DNA form, the CDR3 reads TGTGCCAGCATAAATGACAGGGAAGGCTCAGAGACCCAGTACTTC.

This sequence joins TRBV20-1 and TRBJ1-5; possible D gene TRBD1, 5 bases. CDR1 DFQATT and CDR2 SNEGSKA come from the germline V gene (reference sequence). CDR3 size: 14 residues. The V end lost 5 bases, the J end lost 4 bases, and 15 bases lay between the germline ends. As DNA, the CDR3 is TGCAGTGCTCGACAGTGGGATGAAAATCAGCCCCAGCATTTT. This translates into CSARQWDENQPQHF.

This clonotype was seen a few times. The rearrangement uses TRBV5-1 and TRBJ2-1; the match to TRBD1 covers 7 bases. The CDR3 has 15 amino acids. Germline assignment: CDR1 SGHRS and CDR2 YFSETQ. The V gene end was trimmed by 0 bases and the J gene end by 3 bases; junction bases not matched to a gene: 3. The CDR3 DNA sequence: TGCGCCAGCAGCTTGGATGGGGACAGCTACAATGAGCAGTTCTTC. It translates to CASSLDGDSYNEQFF.

The rearrangement uses TRBV6-5 and TRBJ2-3, with 15 bases matching TRBD2. J gave up 4 bases and V 2 bases, and 1 base lay outside the gene matches. CDR3 length equals 16 residues. From germline, CDR1 is MNHEY and CDR2 SVGAGI. The CDR3 here is CASSYGLAGGSDTQYF. The CDR3 DNA follows: TGTGCCAGCAGTTACGGACTAGCGGGGGGGTCAGATACGCAGTATTTT.

This clonotype was detected only a few times. The chain carries TRBV7-2 and TRBJ1-5; a weak D match, TRBD1 (6 bases). Trimming shortened V by 5 bases and J by 5 bases, and 22 bases separated the two germline ends. The germline V gene encodes CDR1 SGHTA and CDR2 FQGNSA. This CDR3 has 17 amino acids. CDR3 region: CASSPGTNWDLYQPQHF. CDR3 bases: TGTGCCAGCAGCCCGGGGACAAACTGGGACCTTTATCAGCCCCAGCATTTT.

The gene calls are TRBV4-1 and TRBJ2-1, with 7 bases matching TRBD1. The ends lost 5 bases at V and 9 bases at J; junction bases unmatched: 7. This CDR3 has 13 residues. Germline V gives CDR1 MGHRA, CDR2 YSYEKL. Written as DNA, the CDR3 is TGCGCCAGCAGCGAGACAGGGTTCGGTGAGCAGTTCTTC. Amino acid sequence: CASSETGFGEQFF.

J is TRBJ2-1 and V is TRBV28, with D possibly called TRBD1 or TRBD2 (7 bases each). Germline values: CDR1 MDHEN, CDR2 SYDVKM. This CDR3 has 16 amino acids. Between the trimmed V and J ends, which lost 6 bases and 4 bases, there was a span of 19 bases. In nucleotides, the CDR3 is TGTGCCAGCAGCCTAAGCGGGGACAGAGAATACAATGAGCAGTTCTTC. Amino acids: CASSLSGDREYNEQFF.

The chain uses TRBV3-2 and TRBJ2-3; the tabulated D call, TRBD1, remains unverified against the DNA. TRBV3-2 is noted as a pseudogene. The CDR3 has 17 residues. CDR3 region: CASSQERIGNSTDTQYF. In DNA form, the CDR3 reads TGTGCCAGCAGCCAAGAAAGGATCGGGAACAGCACAGATACGCAGTATTTT.

The V gene is TRBV7-3, the J gene TRBJ2-3; D uncertain. Per the germline V gene, CDR1 is SGHTA and CDR2 is FQGTGA. This CDR3 spans 16 amino acids. The germline V and J ends were trimmed by 5 bases and 1 base, with 16 bases remaining between them. The CDR3 DNA sequence: TGTGCCAGCAGCCCAACCTTGGATCGGGGCACAGATACGCAGTATTTT. It translates to CASSPTLDRGTDTQYF.

This clonotype appeared a few times. CDR3 coding DNA: TGTGCCAGCAGCGTCGACAGGGGGAATGGCTACACCTTC. Protein product: CASSVDRGNGYTF. J is TRBJ1-2 and V is TRBV7-9, with 9 positions matching TRBD1. This CDR3 is 13 amino acids long. Per the germline V gene, CDR1 is SEHNR and CDR2 is FQNEAQ (reference sequence). Germline trimming cut 5 bases from V and 6 bases from J; bases unmatched to any gene: 4.

This clonotype appeared a few times. The rearrangement links TRBV7-2 to TRBJ2-1, with 8 bases matching TRBD1. The V gene's germline CDR1 is SGHTA and CDR2 FQGNSA. The length of the CDR3 is 14 residues. The V segment lost 4 bases and the J segment 4 bases; nucleotides outside the gene matches: 3. CDR3 amino acids: CASSSRDRYNEQFF. The DNA of the CDR3 is TGTGCCAGCAGCTCCCGGGACAGGTACAATGAGCAGTTCTTC.

This rearrangement joins TRBV18 to TRBJ2-6, with a possible D match to TRBD1 (5 bases). The CDR3 sequence is 15 residues long. Deletions cut 2 bases from V and 1 base from J, with 6 bases between. CDR1 and CDR2 from the germline V gene are KGHSH and LQKENI. CDR3 residues: CASSPAGSGANVLTF. The CDR3 nucleotides read TGTGCCAGCTCACCAGCAGGGTCTGGGGCCAACGTCCTGACTTTC. The complete variable domain, with remaining parts taken from reference TRBV18 and TRBJ2-6, reads NAGVMQNPRHLVRRRGQEARLRCSPMKGHSHVYWYRQLPEEGLKFMVYLQKENIIDESGMPKERFSAEFPKEGPSILRIQQVVRGDSAAYFCASSPAGSGANVLTFGAGSRLTVL.

The CDR3 nucleotides read TGTGCCAGCAGCTACGGACAGGTGGGAGAGACCCAGTACTTC. Its protein product is CASSYGQVGETQYF. This chain uses TRBV7-2 with TRBJ2-5; 7 bases map to TRBD1. CDR1 SGHTA and CDR2 FQGNSA come from the germline V gene. The V and J ends lost 4 bases and 4 bases, in that order; junction bases with no gene match: 6. The CDR3 runs 14 residues.

V and J are TRBV29-1 and TRBJ1-2, with D unresolved. CDR1 SQVTM and CDR2 ANQGSEA come from the germline V gene. Deletions cut 3 bases from V and 7 bases from J, with 12 bases between. This CDR3 spans 12 amino acids. CDR3 nucleotides: TGCAGCGTTGATGGGCTGCTAGGTGGCTACACCTTC. Its translation is CSVDGLLGGYTF.